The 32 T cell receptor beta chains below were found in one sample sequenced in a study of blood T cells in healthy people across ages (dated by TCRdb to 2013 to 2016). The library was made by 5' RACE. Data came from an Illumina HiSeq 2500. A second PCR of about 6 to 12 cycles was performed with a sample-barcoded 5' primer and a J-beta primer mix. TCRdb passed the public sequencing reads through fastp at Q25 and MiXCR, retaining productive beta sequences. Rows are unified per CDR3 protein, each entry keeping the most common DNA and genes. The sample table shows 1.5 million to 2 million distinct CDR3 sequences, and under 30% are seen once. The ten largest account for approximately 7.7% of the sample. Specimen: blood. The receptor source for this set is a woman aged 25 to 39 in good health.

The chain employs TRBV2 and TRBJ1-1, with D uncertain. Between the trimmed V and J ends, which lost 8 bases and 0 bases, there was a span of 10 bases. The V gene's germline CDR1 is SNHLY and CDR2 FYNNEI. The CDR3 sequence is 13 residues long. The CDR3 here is CASFNEMNTEAFF. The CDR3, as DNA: TGTGCCAGCTTTAATGAAATGAACACTGAAGCTTTCTTT.

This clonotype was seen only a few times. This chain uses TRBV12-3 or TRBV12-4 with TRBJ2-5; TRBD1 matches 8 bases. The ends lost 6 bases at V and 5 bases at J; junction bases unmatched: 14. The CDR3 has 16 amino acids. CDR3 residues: CASSPGVGQVGETQYF. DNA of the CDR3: TGTGCCAGCAGCCCCGGTGTGGGACAGGTCGGGGAGACCCAGTACTTC.

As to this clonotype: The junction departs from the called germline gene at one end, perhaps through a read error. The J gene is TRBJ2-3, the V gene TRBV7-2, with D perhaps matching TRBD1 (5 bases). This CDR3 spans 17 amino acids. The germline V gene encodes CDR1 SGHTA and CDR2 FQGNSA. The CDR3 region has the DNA TGTGCCAGCAGCCCGAACATGTACACCGCGAAGACAGATGCGCAGTATTTT. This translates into CASSPNMYTAKTDAQYF.

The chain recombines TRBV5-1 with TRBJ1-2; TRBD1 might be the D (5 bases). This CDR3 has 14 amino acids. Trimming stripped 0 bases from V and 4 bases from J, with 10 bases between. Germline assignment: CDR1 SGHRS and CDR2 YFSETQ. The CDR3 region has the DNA TGCGCCAGCAGCTTGGCGGGGGGTCCCTATGGCTACACCTTC. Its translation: CASSLAGGPYGYTF.

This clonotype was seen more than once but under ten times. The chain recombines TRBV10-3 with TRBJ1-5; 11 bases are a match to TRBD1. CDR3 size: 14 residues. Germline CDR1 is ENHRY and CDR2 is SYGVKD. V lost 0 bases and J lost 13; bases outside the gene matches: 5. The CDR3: CAISESWGQGGQHF. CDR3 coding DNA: TGTGCCATCAGTGAGTCCTGGGGACAGGGGGGTCAGCATTTT.

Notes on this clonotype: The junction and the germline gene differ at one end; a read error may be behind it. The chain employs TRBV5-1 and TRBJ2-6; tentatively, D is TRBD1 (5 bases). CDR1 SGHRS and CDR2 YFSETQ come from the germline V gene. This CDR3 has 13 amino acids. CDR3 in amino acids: CASKTSGANVPTF. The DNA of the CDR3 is TGCGCCAGCAAAACCTCTGGGGCCAACGTCCCGACTTTC.

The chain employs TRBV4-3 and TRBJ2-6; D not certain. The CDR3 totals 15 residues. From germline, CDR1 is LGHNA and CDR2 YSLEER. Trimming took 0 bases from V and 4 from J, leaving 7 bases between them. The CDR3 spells CASSQDFRGANVLTF. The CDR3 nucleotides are TGCGCCAGCAGCCAAGATTTTCGAGGGGCCAACGTCCTGACTTTC.

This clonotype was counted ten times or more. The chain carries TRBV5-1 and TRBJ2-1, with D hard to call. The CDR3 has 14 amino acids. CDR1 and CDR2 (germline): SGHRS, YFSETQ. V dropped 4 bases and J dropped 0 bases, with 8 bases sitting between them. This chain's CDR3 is CASSLANSYNEQFF. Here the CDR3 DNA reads TGCGCCAGCAGCCTGGCTAACTCCTACAATGAGCAGTTCTTC. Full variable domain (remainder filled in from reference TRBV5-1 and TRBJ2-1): KAGVTQTPRYLIKTRGQQVTLSCSPISGHRSVSWYQQTPGQGLQFLFEYFSETQRNKGNFPGRFSGRQFSNSRSEMNVSTLELGDSALYLCASSLANSYNEQFFGPGTRLTVL.

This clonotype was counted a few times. Written as DNA, the CDR3 is TGTGCCAGCAGCTTAGAGGACAGGGGGTCCGGGGCCAACGTCCTGACTTTC. Its translation: CASSLEDRGSGANVLTF. The chain is built from TRBV7-9 and TRBJ2-6; TRBD1 agrees at 10 bases. The CDR3 is 17 residues long. Germline CDR1 reads SEHNR; CDR2 reads FQNEAQ (reference sequence). V dropped 1 base and J dropped 4; count of bases not matched to a gene: 4.

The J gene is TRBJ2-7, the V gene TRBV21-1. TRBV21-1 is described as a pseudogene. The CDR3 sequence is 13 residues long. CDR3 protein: CASRGRHSYEQYF. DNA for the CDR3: TGTGCCAGCAGGGGCAGACACTCCTACGAGCAGTACTTC.

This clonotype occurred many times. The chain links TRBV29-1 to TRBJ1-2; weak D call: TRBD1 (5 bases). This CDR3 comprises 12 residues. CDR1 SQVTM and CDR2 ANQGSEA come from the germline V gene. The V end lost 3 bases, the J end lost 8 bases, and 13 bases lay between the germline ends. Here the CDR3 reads CSVDGTPSGYTF. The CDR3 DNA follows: TGCAGCGTTGATGGGACCCCGTCCGGCTACACCTTC.

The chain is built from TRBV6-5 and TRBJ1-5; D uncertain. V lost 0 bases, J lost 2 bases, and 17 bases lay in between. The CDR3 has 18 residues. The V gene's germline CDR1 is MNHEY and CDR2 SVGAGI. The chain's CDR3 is CASSYSRPITGGNQPQHF. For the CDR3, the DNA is TGTGCCAGCAGTTACTCTCGACCTATAACTGGTGGCAATCAGCCCCAGCATTTT.

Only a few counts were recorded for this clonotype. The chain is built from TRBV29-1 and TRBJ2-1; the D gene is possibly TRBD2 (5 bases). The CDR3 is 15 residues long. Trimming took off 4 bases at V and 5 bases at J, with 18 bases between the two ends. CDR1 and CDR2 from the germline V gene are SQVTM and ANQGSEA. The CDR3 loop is CSVGSLVIGDNEQFF. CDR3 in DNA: TGCAGCGTTGGGTCACTAGTGATTGGTGACAATGAGCAGTTCTTC.

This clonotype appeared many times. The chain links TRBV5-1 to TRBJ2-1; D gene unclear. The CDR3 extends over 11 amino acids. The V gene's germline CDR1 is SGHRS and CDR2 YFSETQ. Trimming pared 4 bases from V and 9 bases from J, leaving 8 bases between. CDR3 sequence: CASSATVEQFF. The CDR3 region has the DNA TGCGCCAGCAGCGCGACGGTTGAGCAGTTCTTC.

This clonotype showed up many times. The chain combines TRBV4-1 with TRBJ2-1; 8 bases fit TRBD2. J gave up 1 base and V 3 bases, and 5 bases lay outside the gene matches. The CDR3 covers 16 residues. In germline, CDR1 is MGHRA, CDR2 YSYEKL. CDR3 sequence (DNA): TGCGCCAGCAGCCACCCGGGGGGGCGGTCCTACAATGAGCAGTTCTTC. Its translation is CASSHPGGRSYNEQFF.

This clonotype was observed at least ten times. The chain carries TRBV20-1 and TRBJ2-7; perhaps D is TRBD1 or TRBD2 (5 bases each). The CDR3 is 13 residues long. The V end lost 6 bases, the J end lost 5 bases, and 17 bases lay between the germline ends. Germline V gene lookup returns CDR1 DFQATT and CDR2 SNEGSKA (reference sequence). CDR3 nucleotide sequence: TGCAGTGCCGTGACGGGACCCCTTGACGAGCAGTACTTC. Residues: CSAVTGPLDEQYF.

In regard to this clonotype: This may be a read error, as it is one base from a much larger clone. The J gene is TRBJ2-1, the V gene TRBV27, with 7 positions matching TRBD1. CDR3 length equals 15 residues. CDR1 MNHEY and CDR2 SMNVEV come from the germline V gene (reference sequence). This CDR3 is CASNYRGLRSNGQFF. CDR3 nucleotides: TGTGCCAGCAACTACAGGGGCTTGCGGAGCAATGGGCAGTTCTTC.

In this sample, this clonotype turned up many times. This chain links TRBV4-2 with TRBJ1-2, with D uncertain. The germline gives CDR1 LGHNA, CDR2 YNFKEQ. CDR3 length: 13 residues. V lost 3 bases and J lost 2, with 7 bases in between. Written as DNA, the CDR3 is TGTGCCAGCAGCCAGGACGGGAACTATGGCTACACCTTC. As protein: CASSQDGNYGYTF.

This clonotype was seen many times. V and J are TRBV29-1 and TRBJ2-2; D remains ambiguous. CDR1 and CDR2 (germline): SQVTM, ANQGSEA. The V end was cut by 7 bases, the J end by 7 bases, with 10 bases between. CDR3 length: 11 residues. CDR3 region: CSAKNLGELFF. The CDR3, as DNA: TGCAGCGCTAAAAACCTCGGGGAGCTGTTTTTT.

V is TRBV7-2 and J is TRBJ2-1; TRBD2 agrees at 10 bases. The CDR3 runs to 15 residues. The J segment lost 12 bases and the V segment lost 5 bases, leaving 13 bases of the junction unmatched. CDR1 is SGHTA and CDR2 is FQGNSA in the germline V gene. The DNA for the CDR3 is TGTGCCAGCAGCGCGGGACTAGCGTCTGGTTGGGTGCAGTTCTTC. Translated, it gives CASSAGLASGWVQFF.

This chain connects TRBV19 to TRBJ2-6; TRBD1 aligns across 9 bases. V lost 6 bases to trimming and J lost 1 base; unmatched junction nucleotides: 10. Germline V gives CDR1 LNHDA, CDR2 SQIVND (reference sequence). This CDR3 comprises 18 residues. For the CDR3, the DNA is TGTGCCAGTAGCCCGCACAGGGGGCGCGGGTCTGGGGCCAACGTCCTGACTTTC. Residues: CASSPHRGRGSGANVLTF.

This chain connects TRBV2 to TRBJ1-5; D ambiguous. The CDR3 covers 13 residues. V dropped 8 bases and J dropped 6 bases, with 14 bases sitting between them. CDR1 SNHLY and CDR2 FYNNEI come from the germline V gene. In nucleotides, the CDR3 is TGTGCCAGCGAGGGAAGAGGCAGTCAGCCCCAGCATTTT. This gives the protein CASEGRGSQPQHF. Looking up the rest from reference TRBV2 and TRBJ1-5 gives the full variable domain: EPEVTQTPSHQVTQMGQEVILRCVPISNHLYFYWYRQILGQKVEFLVSFYNNEISEKSEIFDDQFSVERPDGSNFTLKIRSTKLEDSAMYFCASEGRGSQPQHFGDGTRLSIL.

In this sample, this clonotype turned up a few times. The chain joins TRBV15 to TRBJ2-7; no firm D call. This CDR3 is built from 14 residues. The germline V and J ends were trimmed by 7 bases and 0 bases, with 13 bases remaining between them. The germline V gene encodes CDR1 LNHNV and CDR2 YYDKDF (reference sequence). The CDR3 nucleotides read TGTGCCACCACCGTCTCCAGAAGCTCCTACGAGCAGTACTTC. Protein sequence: CATTVSRSSYEQYF.

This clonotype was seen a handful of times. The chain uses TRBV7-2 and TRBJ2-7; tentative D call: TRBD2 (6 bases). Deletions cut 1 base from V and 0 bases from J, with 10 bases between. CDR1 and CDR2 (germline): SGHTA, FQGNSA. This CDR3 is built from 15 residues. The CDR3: CASSLVDYSSYEQYF. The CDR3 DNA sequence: TGTGCCAGCAGCTTAGTGGACTACAGCTCCTACGAGCAGTACTTC. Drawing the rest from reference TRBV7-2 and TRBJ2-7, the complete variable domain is GAGVSQSPSNKVTEKGKDVELRCDPISGHTALYWYRQSLGQGLEFLIYFQGNSAPDKSGLPSDRFSAERTGGSVSTLTIQRTQQEDSAVYLCASSLVDYSSYEQYFGPGTRLTVT.

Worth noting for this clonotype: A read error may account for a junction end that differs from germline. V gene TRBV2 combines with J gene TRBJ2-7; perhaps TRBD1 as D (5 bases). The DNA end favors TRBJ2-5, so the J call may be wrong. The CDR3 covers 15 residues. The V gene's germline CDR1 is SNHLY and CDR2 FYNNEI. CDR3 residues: CTSSEDRAGKETQYF. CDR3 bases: TGTACCAGCAGTGAAGATAGAGCAGGGAAGGAGACCCAGTACTTC.

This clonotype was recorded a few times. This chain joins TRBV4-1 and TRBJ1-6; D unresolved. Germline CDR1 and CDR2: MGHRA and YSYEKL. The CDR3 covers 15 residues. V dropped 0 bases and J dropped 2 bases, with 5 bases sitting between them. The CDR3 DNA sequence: TGCGCCAGCAGCCAAGAGGGTACCTATAATTCACCCCTCCACTTT. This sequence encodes CASSQEGTYNSPLHF.

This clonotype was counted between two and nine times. CDR3 region: CASSEGTSGERQETQYF. As DNA, the CDR3 is TGTGCCAGCAGTGAAGGGACTAGCGGGGAACGCCAAGAGACCCAGTACTTC. V usage is TRBV28 and J usage is TRBJ2-5; 13 bases line up with TRBD2. With 5 bases clipped from V and 1 base from J, the junction kept 7 bases outside the gene matches. Germline V gene data show CDR1 as MDHEN and CDR2 as SYDVKM. The CDR3 contains 17 residues. The entire variable domain, with the rest obtained from reference TRBV28 and TRBJ2-5, is as follows: DVKVTQSSRYLVKRTGEKVFLECVQDMDHENMFWYRQDPGLGLRLIYFSYDVKMKEKGDIPEGYSVSREKKERFSLILESASTNQTSMYLCASSEGTSGERQETQYFGPGTRLLVL.

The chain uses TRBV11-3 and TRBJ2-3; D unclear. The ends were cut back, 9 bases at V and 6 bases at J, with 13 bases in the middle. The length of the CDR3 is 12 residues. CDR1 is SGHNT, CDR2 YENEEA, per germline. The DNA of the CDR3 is TGTGCCAGAACTGTCCCCGAGGATACGCAGTATTTT. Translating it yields CARTVPEDTQYF.

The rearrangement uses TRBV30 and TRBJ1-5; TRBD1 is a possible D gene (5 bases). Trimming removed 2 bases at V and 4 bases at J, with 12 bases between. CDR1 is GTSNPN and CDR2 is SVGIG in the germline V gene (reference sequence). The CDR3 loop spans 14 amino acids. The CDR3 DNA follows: TGTGCCTGGAGTTTCGGGAGGGGTAATCAGCCCCAGCATTTT. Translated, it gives CAWSFGRGNQPQHF.

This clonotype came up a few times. CDR3 sequence reads: CASSISGGFSYEQYF. In DNA form, the CDR3 reads TGTGCCAGCAGCATTAGCGGGGGGTTCTCCTACGAGCAGTACTTC. The chain couples TRBV7-2 to TRBJ2-7; 10 nucleotides agree with TRBD2. The CDR3 loop spans 15 amino acids. Per germline, CDR1 SGHTA and CDR2 FQGNSA. J was trimmed by 0 bases and V by 5 bases; bases with no gene match: 4.

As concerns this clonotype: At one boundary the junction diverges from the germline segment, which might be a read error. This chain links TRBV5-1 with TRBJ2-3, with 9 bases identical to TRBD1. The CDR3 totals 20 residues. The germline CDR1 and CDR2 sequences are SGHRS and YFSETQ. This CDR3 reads CASSLGLGTGRARSIDTQYF. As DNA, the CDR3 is TGCGCCAGCAGCTTGGGCCTTGGGACAGGGAGGGCGAGAAGCATAGATACGCAGTATTTT. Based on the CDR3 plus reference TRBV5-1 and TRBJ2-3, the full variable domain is KAGVTQTPRYLIKTRGQQVTLSCSPISGHRSVSWYQQTPGQGLQFLFEYFSETQRNKGNFPGRFSGRQFSNSRSEMNVSTLELGDSALYLCASSLGLGTGRARSIDTQYFGPGTRLTVL.

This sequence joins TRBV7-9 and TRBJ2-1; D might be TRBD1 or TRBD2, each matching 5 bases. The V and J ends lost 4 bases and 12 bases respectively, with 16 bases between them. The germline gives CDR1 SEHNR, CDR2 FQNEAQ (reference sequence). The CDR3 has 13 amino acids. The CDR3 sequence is CASSSGTPPGQFF. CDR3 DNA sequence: TGTGCCAGCAGCTCCGGGACCCCTCCAGGGCAGTTCTTC.